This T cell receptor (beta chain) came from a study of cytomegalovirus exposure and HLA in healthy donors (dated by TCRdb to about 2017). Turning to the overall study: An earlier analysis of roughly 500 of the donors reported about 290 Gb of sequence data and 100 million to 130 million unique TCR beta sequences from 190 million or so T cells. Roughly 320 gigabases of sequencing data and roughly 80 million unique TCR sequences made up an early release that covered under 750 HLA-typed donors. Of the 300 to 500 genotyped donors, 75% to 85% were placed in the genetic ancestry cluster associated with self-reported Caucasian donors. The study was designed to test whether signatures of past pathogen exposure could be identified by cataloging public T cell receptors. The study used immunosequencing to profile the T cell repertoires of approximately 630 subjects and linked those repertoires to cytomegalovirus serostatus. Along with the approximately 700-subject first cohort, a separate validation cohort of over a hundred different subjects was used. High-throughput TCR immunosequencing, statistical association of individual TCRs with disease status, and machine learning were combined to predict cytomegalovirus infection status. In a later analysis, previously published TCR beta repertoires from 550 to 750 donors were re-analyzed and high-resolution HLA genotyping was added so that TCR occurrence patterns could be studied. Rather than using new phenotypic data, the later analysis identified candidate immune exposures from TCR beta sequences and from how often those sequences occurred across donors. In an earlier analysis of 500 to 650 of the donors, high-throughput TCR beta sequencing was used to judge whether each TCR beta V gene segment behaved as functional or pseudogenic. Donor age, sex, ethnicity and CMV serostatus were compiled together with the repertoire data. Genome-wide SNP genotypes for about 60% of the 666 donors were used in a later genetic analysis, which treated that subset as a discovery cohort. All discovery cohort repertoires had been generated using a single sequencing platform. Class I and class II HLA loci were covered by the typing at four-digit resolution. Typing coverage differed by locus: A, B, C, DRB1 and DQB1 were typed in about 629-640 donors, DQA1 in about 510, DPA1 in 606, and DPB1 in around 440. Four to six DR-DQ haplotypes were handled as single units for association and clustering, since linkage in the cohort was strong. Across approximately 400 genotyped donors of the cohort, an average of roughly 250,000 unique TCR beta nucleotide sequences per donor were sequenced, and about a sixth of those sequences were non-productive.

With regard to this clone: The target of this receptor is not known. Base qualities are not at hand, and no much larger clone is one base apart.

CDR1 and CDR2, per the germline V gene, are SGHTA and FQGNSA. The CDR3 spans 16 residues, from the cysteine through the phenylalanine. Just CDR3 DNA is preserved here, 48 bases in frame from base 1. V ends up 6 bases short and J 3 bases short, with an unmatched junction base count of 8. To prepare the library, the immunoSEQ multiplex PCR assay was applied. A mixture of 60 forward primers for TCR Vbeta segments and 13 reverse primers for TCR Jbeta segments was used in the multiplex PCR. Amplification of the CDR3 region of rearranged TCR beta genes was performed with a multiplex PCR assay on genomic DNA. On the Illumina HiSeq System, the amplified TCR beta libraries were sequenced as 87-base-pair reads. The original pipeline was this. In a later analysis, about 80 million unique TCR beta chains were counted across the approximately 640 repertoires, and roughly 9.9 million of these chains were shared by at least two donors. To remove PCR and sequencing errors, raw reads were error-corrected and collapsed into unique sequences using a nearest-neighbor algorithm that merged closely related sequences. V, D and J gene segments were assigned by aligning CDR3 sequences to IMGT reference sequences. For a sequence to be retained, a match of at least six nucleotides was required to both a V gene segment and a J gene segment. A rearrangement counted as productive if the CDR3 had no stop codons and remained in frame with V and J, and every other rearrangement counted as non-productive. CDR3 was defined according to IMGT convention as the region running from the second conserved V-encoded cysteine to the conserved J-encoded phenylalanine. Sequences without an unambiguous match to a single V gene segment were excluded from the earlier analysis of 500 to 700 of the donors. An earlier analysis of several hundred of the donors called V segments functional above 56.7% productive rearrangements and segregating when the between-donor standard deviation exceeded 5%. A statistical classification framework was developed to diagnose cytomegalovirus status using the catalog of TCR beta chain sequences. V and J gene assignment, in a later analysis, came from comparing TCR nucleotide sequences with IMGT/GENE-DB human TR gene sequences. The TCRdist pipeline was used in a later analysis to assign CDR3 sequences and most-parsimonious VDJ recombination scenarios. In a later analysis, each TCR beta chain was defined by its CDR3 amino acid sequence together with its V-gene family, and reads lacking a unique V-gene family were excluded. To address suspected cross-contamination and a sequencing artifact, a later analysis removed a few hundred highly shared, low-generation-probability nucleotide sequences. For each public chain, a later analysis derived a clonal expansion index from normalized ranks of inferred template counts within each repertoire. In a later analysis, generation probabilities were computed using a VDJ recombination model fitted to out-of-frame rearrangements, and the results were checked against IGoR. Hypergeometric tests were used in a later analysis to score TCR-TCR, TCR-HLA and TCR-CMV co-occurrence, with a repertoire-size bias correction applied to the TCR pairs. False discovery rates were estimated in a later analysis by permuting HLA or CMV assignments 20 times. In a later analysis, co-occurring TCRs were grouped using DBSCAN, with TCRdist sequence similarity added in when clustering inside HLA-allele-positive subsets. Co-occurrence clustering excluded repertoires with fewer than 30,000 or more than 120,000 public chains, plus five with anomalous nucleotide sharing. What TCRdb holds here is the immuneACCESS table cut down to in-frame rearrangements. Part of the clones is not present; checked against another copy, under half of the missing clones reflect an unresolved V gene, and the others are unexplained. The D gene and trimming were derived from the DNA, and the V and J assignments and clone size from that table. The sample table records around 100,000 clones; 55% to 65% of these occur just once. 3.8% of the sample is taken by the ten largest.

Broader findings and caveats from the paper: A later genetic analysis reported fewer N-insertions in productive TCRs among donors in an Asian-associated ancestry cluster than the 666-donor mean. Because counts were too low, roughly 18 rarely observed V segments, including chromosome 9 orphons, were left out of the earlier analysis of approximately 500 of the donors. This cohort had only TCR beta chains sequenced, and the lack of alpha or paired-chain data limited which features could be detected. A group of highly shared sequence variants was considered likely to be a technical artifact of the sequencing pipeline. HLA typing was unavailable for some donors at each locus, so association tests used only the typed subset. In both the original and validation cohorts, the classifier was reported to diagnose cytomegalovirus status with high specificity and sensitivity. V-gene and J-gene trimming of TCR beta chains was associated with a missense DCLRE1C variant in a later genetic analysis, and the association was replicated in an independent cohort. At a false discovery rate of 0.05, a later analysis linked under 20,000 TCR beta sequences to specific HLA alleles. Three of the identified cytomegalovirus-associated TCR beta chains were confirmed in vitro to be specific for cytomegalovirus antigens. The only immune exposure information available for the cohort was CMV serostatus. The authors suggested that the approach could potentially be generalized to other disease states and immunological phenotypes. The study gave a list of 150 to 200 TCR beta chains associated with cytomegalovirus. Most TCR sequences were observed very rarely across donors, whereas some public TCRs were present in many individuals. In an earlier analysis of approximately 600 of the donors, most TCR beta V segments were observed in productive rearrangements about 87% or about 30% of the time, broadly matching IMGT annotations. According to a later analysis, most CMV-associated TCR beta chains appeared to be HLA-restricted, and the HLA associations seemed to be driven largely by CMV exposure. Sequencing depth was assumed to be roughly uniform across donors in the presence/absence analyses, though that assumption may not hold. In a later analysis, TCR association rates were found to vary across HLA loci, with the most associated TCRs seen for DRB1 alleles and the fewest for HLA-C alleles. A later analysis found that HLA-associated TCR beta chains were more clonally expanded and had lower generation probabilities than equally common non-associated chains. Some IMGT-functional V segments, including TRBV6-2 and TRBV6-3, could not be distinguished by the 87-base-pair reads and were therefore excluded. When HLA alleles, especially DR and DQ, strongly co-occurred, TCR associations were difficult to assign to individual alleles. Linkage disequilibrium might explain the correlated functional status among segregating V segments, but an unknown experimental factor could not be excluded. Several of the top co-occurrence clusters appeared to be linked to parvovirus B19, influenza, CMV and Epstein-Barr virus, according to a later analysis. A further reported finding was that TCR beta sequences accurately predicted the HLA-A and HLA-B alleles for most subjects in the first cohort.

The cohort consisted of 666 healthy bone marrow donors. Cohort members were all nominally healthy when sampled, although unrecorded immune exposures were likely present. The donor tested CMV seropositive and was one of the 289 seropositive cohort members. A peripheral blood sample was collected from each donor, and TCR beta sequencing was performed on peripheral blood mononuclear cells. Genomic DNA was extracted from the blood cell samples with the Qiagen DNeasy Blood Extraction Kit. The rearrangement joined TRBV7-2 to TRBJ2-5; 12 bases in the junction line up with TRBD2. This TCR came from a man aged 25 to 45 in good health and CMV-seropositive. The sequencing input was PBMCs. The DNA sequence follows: TGTGCCAGCAGGCCAAGACTAGCGGGGGACAAAGAGACCCAGTACTTC. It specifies CASRPRLAGDKETQYF. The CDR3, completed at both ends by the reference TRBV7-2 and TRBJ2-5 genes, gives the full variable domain GAGVSQSPSNKVTEKGKDVELRCDPISGHTALYWYRQSLGQGLEFLIYFQGNSAPDKSGLPSDRFSAERTGGSVSTLTIQRTQQEDSAVYLCASRPRLAGDKETQYFGPGTRLLVL.